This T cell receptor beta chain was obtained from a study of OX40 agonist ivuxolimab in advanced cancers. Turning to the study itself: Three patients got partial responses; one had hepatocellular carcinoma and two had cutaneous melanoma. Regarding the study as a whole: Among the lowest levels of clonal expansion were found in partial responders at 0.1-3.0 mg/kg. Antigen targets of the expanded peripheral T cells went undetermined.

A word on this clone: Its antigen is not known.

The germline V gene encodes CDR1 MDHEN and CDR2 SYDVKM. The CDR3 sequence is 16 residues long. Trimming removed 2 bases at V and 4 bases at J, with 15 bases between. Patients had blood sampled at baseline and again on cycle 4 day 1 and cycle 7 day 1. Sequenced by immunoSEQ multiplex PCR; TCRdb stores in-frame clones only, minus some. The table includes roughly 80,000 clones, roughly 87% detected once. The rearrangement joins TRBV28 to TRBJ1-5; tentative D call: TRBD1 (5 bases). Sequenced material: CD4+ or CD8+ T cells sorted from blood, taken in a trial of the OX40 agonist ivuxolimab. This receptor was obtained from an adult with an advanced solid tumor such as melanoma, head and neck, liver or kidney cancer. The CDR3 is CASSLAGRQPNQPQHF. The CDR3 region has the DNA TGTGCCAGCAGTTTAGCAGGGAGACAGCCAAATCAGCCCCAGCATTTT.